Listed below are T cell receptor beta chains from one sample, sequenced in a study of T cells after posttransplantation cyclophosphamide. Method: immunoSEQ multiplex PCR; TCRdb's copy keeps in-frame clones and lacks some. The data show about 21,000 clones, roughly 98% seen once. Sequencing used naive CD8+ T cells sorted from PBMCs. The receptors stem from a man between 35 and 55 years old in good health, CMV-negative, and a related stem cell transplant donor. The CDR3 runs from the conserved cysteine through the conserved F or W. A D gene is named only where the DNA matches it firmly. Clone size is stated in some rows and not others, as once, few, many or a class when expanded.

V	J	size	D	CDR3	DNA
TRBV25-1	TRBJ1-1	NA	NA	CASSEIQGGLTEAFF	TGTGCCAGCAGTGAGATTCAGGGAGGGTTGACTGAAGCTTTCTTT
TRBV7-8	TRBJ2-2	NA	NA	CASSFGTSNTGELFF	TGTGCCAGCAGCTTTGGGACTTCGAACACCGGGGAGCTGTTTTTT
TRBV28	TRBJ2-5	NA	TRBD2	CASSSWTSGRGETQYF	TGTGCCAGCAGTTCTTGGACTAGCGGGAGGGGGGAGACCCAGTACTTC
TRBV7-8	TRBJ2-7	NA	TRBD1	CASSSPDRGYSYEQYF	TGTGCCAGCAGCTCACCAGACAGGGGATACTCCTACGAGCAGTACTTC
TRBV15	TRBJ2-1	NA	NA	CATSRAGVGYNEQFF	TGTGCCACCAGCAGAGCGGGAGTGGGGTACAATGAGCAGTTCTTC
TRBV5-5	TRBJ2-7	NA	NA	CASSLAQGTYEQYF	TGTGCCAGCAGCTTGGCCCAGGGCACCTACGAGCAGTACTTC
TRBV5-4	TRBJ1-4	NA	NA	CASSRRFATNEKLFF	TGTGCCAGCAGCCGGCGGTTCGCAACTAATGAAAAACTGTTTTTT
TRBV27	TRBJ2-1	NA	TRBD2	CASSLWGGGPGEQFF	TGTGCCAGCAGTTTATGGGGGGGAGGGCCGGGTGAGCAGTTCTTC
TRBV5-5	TRBJ2-7	NA	TRBD1	CASSSITSPGQGYEQYF	TGTGCCAGCAGCTCCATCACTTCACCGGGACAGGGCTACGAGCAGTACTTC
TRBV5-1	TRBJ1-1	NA	TRBD1	CASSRDRNTEAFF	TGCGCCAGCAGCCGGGACAGGAACACTGAAGCTTTCTTT
TRBV27	TRBJ2-1	once	NA	CASSLSASSYNEQFF	TGTGCCAGCAGTTTATCTGCGAGCTCCTACAATGAGCAGTTCTTC
TRBV7-8	TRBJ2-7	NA	NA	CASSLRETYEQYF	TGTGCCAGCAGCTTACGGGAAACCTACGAGCAGTACTTC
TRBV19	TRBJ2-1	NA	TRBD1	CASNSGGNEQFF	TGTGCCAGTAATTCAGGGGGCAATGAGCAGTTCTTC
TRBV4-2	TRBJ2-7	NA	NA	CASSRQEGAQEEQYF	TGTGCCAGCAGCCGCCAGGAGGGGGCGCAAGAAGAGCAGTACTTC
TRBV25-1	TRBJ2-2	once	NA	CASSERAGDVGELFF	TGTGCCAGCAGTGAAAGGGCAGGGGATGTCGGGGAGCTGTTTTTT
TRBV6-1	TRBJ2-3	NA	TRBD2	CASSETGGTDTQYF	TGTGCCAGCAGTGAAACCGGGGGGACAGATACGCAGTATTTT
TRBV6-5	TRBJ2-5	NA	NA	CASSQGYQETQYF	TGTGCCAGCAGCCAGGGTTACCAAGAGACCCAGTACTTC
TRBV6-5	TRBJ2-2	NA	NA	CASSYVSVNTGELFF	TGTGCCAGCAGTTACGTGAGTGTGAACACCGGGGAGCTGTTTTTT
TRBV7-9	TRBJ1-5	NA	NA	CASSLAGVNQPQHF	TGTGCCAGCAGCTTAGCAGGGGTCAATCAGCCCCAGCATTTT
TRBV27	TRBJ1-5	NA	NA	CASRVIGYSNQPQHF	TGTGCCAGCAGGGTTATCGGGTATAGCAATCAGCCCCAGCATTTT
TRBV4-1	TRBJ2-7	few	TRBD2	CASSYGTSGDEQYF	TGCGCCAGCAGCTATGGGACTAGCGGCGACGAGCAGTACTTC
TRBV4-1	TRBJ2-1	NA	NA	CASSPTGGEQFF	TGCGCCAGCAGCCCCACAGGTGGTGAGCAGTTCTTC
TRBV28	TRBJ2-2	NA	NA	CASSPTGPNTGELFF	TGTGCCAGCAGCCCTACAGGGCCGAACACCGGGGAGCTGTTTTTT
TRBV4-1	TRBJ2-7	NA	NA	CASSQDAQYYEQYF	TGCGCCAGCAGCCAAGATGCCCAGTACTACGAGCAGTACTTC
TRBV15	TRBJ2-3	NA	TRBD2	CATARLAGGPGTDTQYF	TGTGCCACCGCAAGACTAGCGGGAGGGCCTGGGACAGATACGCAGTATTTT
TRBV29-1	TRBJ2-1	NA	NA	CSVAIGVNEQFF	TGCAGCGTGGCAATTGGAGTCAATGAGCAGTTCTTC
TRBV6-1	TRBJ1-4	NA	TRBD1	CASSDKDQGAALNEKLFF	TGTGCCAGCAGTGATAAAGATCAGGGGGCTGCGTTAAATGAAAAACTGTTTTTT
TRBV4-1	TRBJ2-1	NA	TRBD2	CASSQERSGGTPYNEQFF	TGCGCCAGCAGCCAAGAAAGATCGGGAGGAACCCCATACAATGAGCAGTTCTTC
TRBV15	TRBJ2-5	NA	NA	CATSRSYRVSETQYF	TGTGCCACCAGCAGATCTTACAGGGTATCGGAGACCCAGTACTTC
TRBV9	TRBJ2-1	NA	TRBD2	CASSAHPGEGDEQFF	TGTGCCAGCAGCGCACATCCCGGGGAGGGCGATGAGCAGTTCTTC
TRBV4-1	TRBJ2-3	NA	TRBD2	CASSHWTSGSGTDTQYF	TGCGCCAGCAGCCATTGGACTAGCGGGAGTGGAACAGATACGCAGTATTTT
TRBV28	TRBJ2-1	once	NA	CASSLEGYNEQFF	TGTGCCAGCAGTTTGGAGGGGTACAATGAGCAGTTCTTC
TRBV2	TRBJ1-1	NA	TRBD1	CASSAPGQGLLYTEAFF	TGTGCCAGCAGTGCACCGGGACAGGGACTGTTGTACACTGAAGCTTTCTTT
TRBV28	TRBJ2-1	NA	TRBD2	CASSLGRESDEQFF	TGTGCCAGCAGTTTGGGGCGGGAGAGCGATGAGCAGTTCTTC
TRBV5-4	TRBJ2-5	NA	TRBD1	CASEDRGKETQYF	TGTGCCAGCGAGGACAGGGGCAAAGAGACCCAGTACTTC
TRBV9	TRBJ1-4	NA	TRBD1	CASSAQGEKLFF	TGTGCCAGCAGCGCACAGGGGGAAAAACTGTTTTTT
TRBV28	TRBJ1-6	NA	NA	CASSLLGEGNSPLHF	TGTGCCAGCAGTTTATTAGGGGAAGGAAATTCACCCCTCCACTTT
TRBV7-2	TRBJ2-1	NA	NA	CASSLASGGIIYNEQFF	TGTGCCAGCAGCTTAGCGTCCGGCGGGATAATATACAATGAGCAGTTCTTC
TRBV29-1	TRBJ2-7	NA	NA	CSVEDTASYEQYF	TGCAGCGTTGAAGATACAGCCAGCTACGAGCAGTACTTC
TRBV19	TRBJ1-1	NA	NA	CASTPGGPANTEAFF	TGTGCCAGTACCCCCGGCGGGCCGGCGAACACTGAAGCTTTCTTT
TRBV11-3	TRBJ1-1	NA	NA	CASSSWGDTGPNTEAFF	TGTGCCAGCAGCTCGTGGGGGGATACAGGCCCGAACACTGAAGCTTTCTTT
TRBV2	TRBJ2-1	NA	TRBD2	CASRNRLTSGPVNEQFF	TGTGCCAGCAGAAACCGTTTGACTAGCGGACCGGTCAATGAGCAGTTCTTC
TRBV6-5	TRBJ1-1	NA	NA	CASSYGRGTEAFF	TGTGCCAGCAGTTATGGAAGGGGGACTGAAGCTTTCTTT
TRBV15	TRBJ2-1	NA	NA	CATSGAMGQQVYEQFF	TGTGCCACCAGCGGCGCCATGGGGCAGCAAGTGTATGAGCAGTTCTTC
TRBV30	TRBJ2-2	NA	NA	CAWSGGGELFF	TGTGCCTGGAGCGGGGGCGGGGAGCTGTTTTTT
TRBV9	TRBJ1-2	NA	NA	CASSVDSTGTRPYGYTF	TGTGCCAGCAGCGTCGATTCTACAGGGACTAGGCCTTATGGCTACACCTTC
TRBV11-2	TRBJ2-3	NA	TRBD2	CASSSIAGGVTDTQYF	TGTGCCAGCAGCTCTATAGCGGGAGGTGTTACAGATACGCAGTATTTT